This T cell receptor (beta chain) was sequenced in a study of T cells in Graves' hyperthyroidism and ophthalmopathy. The length of the CDR3 is 14 residues. Germline V lookup: CDR1 SGHDT, CDR2 YYEEEE. Trimming cost V 3 bases and J 2 bases, with 12 bases left between them. This clonotype was seen many times. Amplification targeted TCR beta CDR3 regions from RNA transcripts. The primer set for the first-round RT-PCR of the TCR CDR3 was HTBI. A single record per CDR3 protein comes from TCRdb applying MiXCR to the multiplex PCR reads. This table holds hundreds of thousands of distinct CDR3 sequences, around 17% found once.

The gene calls are TRBV5-6 and TRBJ2-7; D is perhaps TRBD1 or TRBD2 (5 bases each). Specimen: blood. The source is a woman under 30 with Graves' ophthalmopathy. As DNA, the CDR3 is TGTGCCAGCAGCTGGGGGTTGAAGGCCTACGAGCAGTACTTC. Protein: CASSWGLKAYEQYF.